This T cell receptor (beta chain) emerged from a study of vaccination and CD4 T cells after COVID-19. In the study overall: Median draw time for post-COVID samples was 85 to 120 days post-diagnosis (range 35 to 161). The stimulus for the cells was overlapping spike peptides derived from SARS-CoV-2, HCoV-NL63, HCoV-OC43 and HCoV-229E. Whole-study findings and limits: The study found that a median approximately 83% of reactive clones in convalescent patients appeared only post-vaccination.

Cultured CD4+ T-cell DNA underwent Oncomine TCR Beta short-read sequencing. TCRdb used MiXCR to reprocess the PCR reads, holding one entry per CDR3 protein. In the table there are over 10,000 distinct CDR3 sequences, about 50% of which are singletons. Specified treatment: roughly 11-day PBMC culture with coronavirus spike peptide pools or control peptides (ViraFEST assay). ViraFEST used peptide pools to expand antigen-specific T cells before TCR sequencing. This clonotype was counted once. Its antigen remains unknown. V lost 2 bases and J 3 bases, leaving 13 bases between the germline ends. This CDR3 comprises 15 residues. Germline V gene data show CDR1 as DFQATT and CDR2 as SNEGSKA (reference sequence).

Input material: CD4+ T cells from blood, cultured in vitro. This TCR was sampled from a human donor who had recovered from COVID-19. The V call is TRBV20-1, the J call TRBJ1-4; weak D call: TRBD1 (5 bases). CDR3 loop: CSARMSEGPNEKLFF. CDR3 in DNA: TGCAGTGCTAGAATGTCAGAGGGGCCTAATGAAAAACTGTTTTTT.